This T cell receptor beta chain derives from a study of CD8 T cells in Susac syndrome. When the RNA was reverse transcribed, random hexamers were used with an input of roughly 0.45 to 1 ug. TCRdb re-called the immunoSEQ multiplex PCR reads with MiXCR, one entry per CDR3 protein. The sample includes about 430,000 distinct CDR3 sequences, more than 80% seen only once; the top ten take about 0.12%. The CDR3 totals 13 residues. Trimming removed 8 bases at V and 4 bases at J, with 12 bases between. Germline CDR1 is MDHEN and CDR2 is SYDVKM. The sequence was obtained from a human donor with multiple sclerosis. V gene TRBV28 combines with J gene TRBJ2-1; D might be TRBD2 (5 bases). Input material: CD8+ T cells from PBMCs. The CDR3 loop reads CASVARLYNEQFF. The CDR3, as DNA: TGTGCCAGCGTAGCGAGACTTTACAATGAGCAGTTCTTC.